A single sample gave rise to the 11 T cell receptor beta chains below, sequenced in a study of T cell responses to AZD1222 COVID-19 vaccine. Here immunoSEQ multiplex PCR was the method, and the copy in TCRdb shows in-frame clones only, minus some. The table includes 93,000 or so clones, approximately 88% detected once. This specimen was peripheral blood, taken on day 0 of AZD1222 vaccination. Source of these receptors: an adult in good health.

V usage is TRBV5-1 and J usage is TRBJ2-3; no definite D call. CDR1 is SGHRS, CDR2 YFSETQ, per germline. This CDR3 spans 15 amino acids. V was shortened by 0 bases and J by 0 bases, with 8 bases between the two germline ends. DNA for the CDR3: TGCGCCAGCAGCTTGGGTGGGCAAAGCACAGATACGCAGTATTTT. This translates into CASSLGGQSTDTQYF.

The rearrangement joins TRBV11-2 to TRBJ1-2, with D hard to call. The CDR3 has 14 amino acids. V lost 1 base and J lost 8, with 14 bases in between. CDR1 and CDR2 (germline): SGHAT, FQNNGV. The CDR3 nucleotides read TGTGCCAGCAGCTTAGGGTTAACGGACGGAGGCTACACCTTC. This sequence encodes CASSLGLTDGGYTF.

This chain uses TRBV9 with TRBJ2-5, with D perhaps matching TRBD1 or TRBD2 (5 bases each). V lost 4 bases to trimming and J lost 1 base, with 11 bases between them. Germline CDR1 reads SGDLS; CDR2 reads YYNGEE. The CDR3 spans 14 residues. CDR3 coding DNA: TGTGCCAGCAGCCCCGGGGCACTCCAAGAGACCCAGTACTTC. It translates to CASSPGALQETQYF. Based on the CDR3 plus reference TRBV9 and TRBJ2-5, the full variable domain is DSGVTQTPKHLITATGQRVTLRCSPRSGDLSVYWYQQSLDQGLQFLIQYYNGEERAKGNILERFSAQQFPDLHSELNLSSLELGDSALYFCASSPGALQETQYFGPGTRLLVL.

The CDR3 DNA reads as TGTGCCAGCAGTTACTCCACATGGAACCAAGAGACCCAGTACTTC. As protein: CASSYSTWNQETQYF. The chain recombines TRBV6-5 with TRBJ2-5; D is unresolved. CDR3 size: 15 residues. Per the germline V gene, CDR1 is MNHEY and CDR2 is SVGAGI. V lost 0 bases and J lost 0, with 8 bases in between.

This clone was recorded only once. The CDR3 coding sequence is TGTGCCAGCAGCCAATGGACAGGCTCCTATGGCTACACCTTC. It codes for CASSQWTGSYGYTF. The V gene is TRBV7-9, the J gene TRBJ1-2; TRBD1 matches 7 bases. Germline V CDR1 and CDR2: SEHNR, FQNEAQ (reference sequence). CDR3 size: 14 residues. V dropped 5 bases and J dropped 4; count of bases not matched to a gene: 7.

This clone has only a few counts. This sequence joins TRBV19 and TRBJ2-1; 8 nucleotides line up with TRBD2. J was trimmed by 6 bases and V by 2 bases; bases with no gene match: 6. CDR3 size: 15 residues. CDR1 and CDR2 (germline): LNHDA, SQIVND (reference sequence). The CDR3, as DNA: TGTGCCAGTAGTATATCTACGGGAGGGCCCAATGAGCAGTTCTTC. It specifies CASSISTGGPNEQFF. The full variable domain, with the rest looked up from reference TRBV19 and TRBJ2-1, is DGGITQSPKYLFRKEGQNVTLSCEQNLNHDAMYWYRQDPGQGLRLIYYSQIVNDFQKGDIAEGYSVSREKKESFPLTVTSAQKNPTAFYLCASSISTGGPNEQFFGPGTRLTVL.

This chain uses TRBV19 with TRBJ1-2; 11 nucleotides match TRBD1. J was trimmed by 8 bases and V by 7 bases; bases with no gene match: 9. Germline lookup yields CDR1 LNHDA and CDR2 SQIVND (reference sequence). The CDR3 runs 14 residues. CDR3 nucleotides: TGTGCCAGTATCACCGGACAGGGGGCCGACGGCTACACCTTC. This gives the protein CASITGQGADGYTF.

CDR3 DNA sequence: TGTGCCAGTAGTATAGCGGGAGGGTTGCAGTTCTTC. Protein: CASSIAGGLQFF. The chain has TRBV19 and TRBJ2-1; 8 bases fit TRBD2. Germline lookup yields CDR1 LNHDA and CDR2 SQIVND (reference sequence). The CDR3 totals 12 residues. Germline trimming cut 1 base from V and 12 bases from J; bases unmatched to any gene: 2.

This clone is a singleton in its sample. The chain couples TRBV4-1 to TRBJ2-3; 11 bases match TRBD1. Per germline, CDR1 MGHRA and CDR2 YSYEKL. The CDR3 has 15 residues. Trimming cost V 4 bases and J 3 bases; bases outside gene matches: 3. Here the CDR3 DNA reads TGCGCCAGCAGCCCCGGACAGGGGGCGACAGATACGCAGTATTTT. It codes for CASSPGQGATDTQYF.

The CDR3 sequence is CASSQGVRIRYGYTF. The CDR3, as DNA: TGTGCCAGCAGCCAAGGGGTCAGAATACGCTATGGCTACACCTTC. The chain couples TRBV14 to TRBJ1-2; D gene uncertain. The CDR3 length is 15 residues. Trimming removed 1 base from V and 4 bases from J, with 13 bases in between. Germline-derived CDR1 and CDR2 are SGHDN and FVKESK.

The chain links TRBV6-5 to TRBJ1-3; D is undetermined. The V end was cut by 4 bases, the J end by 3 bases, with 7 bases between. The CDR3 covers 13 residues. Germline-derived CDR1 and CDR2 are MNHEY and SVGAGI. CDR3 sequence (DNA): TGTGCCAGCAGTTTCGACAATGGAAACACCATATATTTT. Translating gives CASSFDNGNTIYF.